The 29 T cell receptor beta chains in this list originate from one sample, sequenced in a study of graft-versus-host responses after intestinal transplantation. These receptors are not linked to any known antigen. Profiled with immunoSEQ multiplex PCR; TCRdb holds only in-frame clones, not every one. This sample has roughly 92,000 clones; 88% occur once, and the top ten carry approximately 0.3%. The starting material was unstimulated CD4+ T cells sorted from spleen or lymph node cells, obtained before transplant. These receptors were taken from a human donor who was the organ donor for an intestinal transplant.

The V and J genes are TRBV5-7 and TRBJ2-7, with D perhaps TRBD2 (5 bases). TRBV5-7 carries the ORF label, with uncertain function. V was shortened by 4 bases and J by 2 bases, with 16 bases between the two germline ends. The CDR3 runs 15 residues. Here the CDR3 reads CASSPEVDRTYEQYF. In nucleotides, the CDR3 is TGTGCCAGCAGCCCGGAGGTCGACCGCACCTACGAGCAGTACTTC.

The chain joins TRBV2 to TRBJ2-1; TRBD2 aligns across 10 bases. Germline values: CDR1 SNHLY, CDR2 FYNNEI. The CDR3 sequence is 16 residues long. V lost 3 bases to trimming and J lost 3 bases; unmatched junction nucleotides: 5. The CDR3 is CASSDEGLASYNEQFF. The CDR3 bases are TGTGCCAGCAGTGATGAGGGACTAGCGAGCTACAATGAGCAGTTCTTC.

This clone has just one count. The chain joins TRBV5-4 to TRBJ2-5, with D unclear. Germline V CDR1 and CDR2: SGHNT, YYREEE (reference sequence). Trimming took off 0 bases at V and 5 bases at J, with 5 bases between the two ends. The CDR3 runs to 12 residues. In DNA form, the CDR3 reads TGTGCCAGCAGCTTGGCCCGGGAGACCCAGTACTTC. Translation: CASSLARETQYF.

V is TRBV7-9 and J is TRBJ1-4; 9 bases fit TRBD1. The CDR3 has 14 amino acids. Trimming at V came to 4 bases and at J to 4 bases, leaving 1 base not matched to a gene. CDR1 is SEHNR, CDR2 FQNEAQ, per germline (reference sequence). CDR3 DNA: TGTGCCAGCAGCTCGACAGGGGGTAATGAAAAACTGTTTTTT. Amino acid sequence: CASSSTGGNEKLFF.

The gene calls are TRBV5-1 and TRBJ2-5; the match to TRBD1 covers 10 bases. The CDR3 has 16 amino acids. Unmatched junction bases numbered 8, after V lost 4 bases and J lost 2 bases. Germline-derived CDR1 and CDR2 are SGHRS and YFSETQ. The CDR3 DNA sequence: TGCGCCAGCAGCGCCTGGACAGGGGGGAAACAAGAGACCCAGTACTTC. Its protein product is CASSAWTGGKQETQYF. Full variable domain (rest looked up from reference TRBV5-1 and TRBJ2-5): KAGVTQTPRYLIKTRGQQVTLSCSPISGHRSVSWYQQTPGQGLQFLFEYFSETQRNKGNFPGRFSGRQFSNSRSEMNVSTLELGDSALYLCASSAWTGGKQETQYFGPGTRLLVL.

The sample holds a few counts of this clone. The CDR3 DNA reads as TGTGCCAGCAGCCCCCGGGGGAACACTGAAGCTTTCTTT. Its protein is CASSPRGNTEAFF. The V gene is TRBV6-6, the J gene TRBJ1-1, with D uncertain. Per germline, CDR1 MNHNY and CDR2 SVGAGI (reference sequence). The CDR3 is made up of 13 amino acids. V was trimmed by 6 bases and J by 1 base, leaving 9 bases between them.

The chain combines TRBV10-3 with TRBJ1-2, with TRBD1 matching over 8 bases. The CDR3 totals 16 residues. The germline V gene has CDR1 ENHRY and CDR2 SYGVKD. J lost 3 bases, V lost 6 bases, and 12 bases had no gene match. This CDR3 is CAIRERWTGMHYGYTF. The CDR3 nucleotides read TGTGCCATCAGGGAGCGTTGGACAGGGATGCACTATGGCTACACCTTC.

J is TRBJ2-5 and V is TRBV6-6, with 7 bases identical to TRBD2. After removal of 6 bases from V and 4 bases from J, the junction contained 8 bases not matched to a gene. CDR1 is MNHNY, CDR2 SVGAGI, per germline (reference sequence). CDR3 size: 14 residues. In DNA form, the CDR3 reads TGTGCCAGCAGGACGCGAGGGAGGGGAGAGACCCAGTACTTC. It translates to CASRTRGRGETQYF.

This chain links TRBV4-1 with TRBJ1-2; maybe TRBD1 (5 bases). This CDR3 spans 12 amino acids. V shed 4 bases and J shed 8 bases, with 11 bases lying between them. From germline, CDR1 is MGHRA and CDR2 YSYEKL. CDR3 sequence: CASSPTGYGYTF. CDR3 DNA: TGCGCCAGCAGCCCTACAGGTTACGGCTACACCTTC.

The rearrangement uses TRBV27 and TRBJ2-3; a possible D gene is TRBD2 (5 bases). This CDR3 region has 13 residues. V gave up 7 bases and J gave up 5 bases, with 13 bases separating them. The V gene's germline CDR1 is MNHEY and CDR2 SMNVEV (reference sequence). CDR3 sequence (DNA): TGTGCCAGCATTGGCCCCGAGGGAGATACGCAGTATTTT. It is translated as CASIGPEGDTQYF.

CDR3 in amino acids: CASSPGQGRPGTDTQYF. Here the CDR3 DNA reads TGTGCCAGCAGTCCGGGACAGGGGCGACCAGGCACAGATACGCAGTATTTT. The V and J genes are TRBV27 and TRBJ2-3; 10 bases map to TRBD1. Germline V gives CDR1 MNHEY, CDR2 SMNVEV (reference sequence). This CDR3 has 17 residues. V shed 5 bases, J shed 1 base, and the junction held 9 bases outside the gene matches.

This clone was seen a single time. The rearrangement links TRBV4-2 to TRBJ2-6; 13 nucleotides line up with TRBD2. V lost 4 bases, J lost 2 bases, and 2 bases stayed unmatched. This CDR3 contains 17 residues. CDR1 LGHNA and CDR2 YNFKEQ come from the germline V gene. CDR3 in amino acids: CASSPGLAGAGANVLTF. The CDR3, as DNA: TGTGCCAGCAGCCCCGGACTAGCGGGAGCTGGGGCCAACGTCCTGACTTTC.

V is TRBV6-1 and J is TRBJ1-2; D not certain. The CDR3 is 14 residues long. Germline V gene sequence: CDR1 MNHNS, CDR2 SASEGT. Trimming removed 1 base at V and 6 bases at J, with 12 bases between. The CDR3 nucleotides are TGTGCCAGCAGTGAAGGGAACAGAGAAAATGGCTACACCTTC. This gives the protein CASSEGNRENGYTF.

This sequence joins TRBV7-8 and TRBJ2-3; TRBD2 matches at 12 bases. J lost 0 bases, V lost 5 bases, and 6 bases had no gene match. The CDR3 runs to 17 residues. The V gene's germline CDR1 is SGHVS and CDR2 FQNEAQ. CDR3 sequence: CASSPGLAGPSTDTQYF. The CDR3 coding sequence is TGTGCCAGCAGCCCCGGACTAGCGGGACCTAGCACAGATACGCAGTATTTT.

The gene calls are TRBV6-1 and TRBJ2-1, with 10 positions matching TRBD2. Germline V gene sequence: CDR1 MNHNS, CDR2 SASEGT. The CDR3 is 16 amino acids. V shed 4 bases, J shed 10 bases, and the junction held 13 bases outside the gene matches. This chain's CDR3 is CASSGRWLAGVAEQFF. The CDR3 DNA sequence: TGTGCCAGCAGTGGGAGGTGGCTAGCGGGGGTCGCAGAGCAGTTCTTC.

CDR3 DNA: TGTGCCAGCAACCTCGGGACAGGGGGCGAGCAGTACTTC. Its translation is CASNLGTGGEQYF. J is TRBJ2-7 and V is TRBV2, with TRBD1 identical over 11 bases. Trimming at V came to 7 bases and at J to 6 bases, leaving 5 bases not matched to a gene. The CDR3 loop spans 13 amino acids. CDR1 SNHLY and CDR2 FYNNEI come from the germline V gene.

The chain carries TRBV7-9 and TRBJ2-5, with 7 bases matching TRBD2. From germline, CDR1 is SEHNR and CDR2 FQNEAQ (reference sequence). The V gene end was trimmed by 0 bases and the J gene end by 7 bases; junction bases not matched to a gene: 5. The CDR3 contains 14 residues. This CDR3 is CASSLALAAWTQYF. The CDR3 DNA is TGTGCCAGCAGCTTAGCGCTAGCGGCCTGGACCCAGTACTTC.

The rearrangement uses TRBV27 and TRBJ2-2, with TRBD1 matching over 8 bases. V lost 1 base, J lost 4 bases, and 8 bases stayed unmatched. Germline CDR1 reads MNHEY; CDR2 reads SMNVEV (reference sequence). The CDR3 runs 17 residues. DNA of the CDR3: TGTGCCAGCAGTTTATTTGGTAACAGGGGGGCCACCGGGGAGCTGTTTTTT. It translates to CASSLFGNRGATGELFF.

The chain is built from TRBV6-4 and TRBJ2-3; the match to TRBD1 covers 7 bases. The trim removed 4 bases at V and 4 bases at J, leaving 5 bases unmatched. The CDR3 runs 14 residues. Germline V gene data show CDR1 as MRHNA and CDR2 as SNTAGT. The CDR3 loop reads CASSGQGDSDTQYF. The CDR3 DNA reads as TGTGCCAGCAGTGGACAGGGCGACTCAGATACGCAGTATTTT.

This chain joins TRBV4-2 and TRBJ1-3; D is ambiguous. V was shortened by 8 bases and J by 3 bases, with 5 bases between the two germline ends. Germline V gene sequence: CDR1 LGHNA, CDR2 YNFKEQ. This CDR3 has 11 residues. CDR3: CASVRGNTIYF. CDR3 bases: TGTGCCAGCGTCCGTGGAAACACCATATATTTT.

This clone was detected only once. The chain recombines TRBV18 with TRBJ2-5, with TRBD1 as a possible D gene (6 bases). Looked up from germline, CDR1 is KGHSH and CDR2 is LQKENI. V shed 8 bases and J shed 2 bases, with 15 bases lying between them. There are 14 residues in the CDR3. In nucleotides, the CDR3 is TGTGCCAGCGCCGGAGTGAGGGGGCAAGAGACCCAGTACTTC. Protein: CASAGVRGQETQYF.

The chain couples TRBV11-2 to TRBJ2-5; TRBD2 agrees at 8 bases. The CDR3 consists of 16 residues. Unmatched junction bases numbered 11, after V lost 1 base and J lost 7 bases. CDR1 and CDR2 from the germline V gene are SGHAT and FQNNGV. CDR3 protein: CASSLGGLALRGTQYF. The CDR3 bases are TGTGCCAGCAGCTTAGGAGGACTAGCCTTGCGGGGGACCCAGTACTTC.

DNA for the CDR3: TGTGCCAGCAGCTTGGTGCCGGACAGAGGGACCAGGAAGTACTTC. It translates to CASSLVPDRGTRKYF. The J gene is TRBJ2-7, the V gene TRBV5-6; D is possibly TRBD1 (6 bases). The germline V gene has CDR1 SGHDT and CDR2 YYEEEE. Trimming removed 0 bases from V and 11 bases from J, with 21 bases in between. The CDR3 is made up of 15 amino acids.

This CDR3 reads CASLRRPGLQETQYF. CDR3 in DNA: TGTGCCAGCCTCAGGCGCCCCGGCTTACAAGAGACCCAGTACTTC. V usage is TRBV2 and J usage is TRBJ2-5; D not certain. The ends were cut back, 8 bases at V and 2 bases at J, with 18 bases in the middle. Germline V CDR1 and CDR2: SNHLY, FYNNEI. The length of the CDR3 is 15 residues.

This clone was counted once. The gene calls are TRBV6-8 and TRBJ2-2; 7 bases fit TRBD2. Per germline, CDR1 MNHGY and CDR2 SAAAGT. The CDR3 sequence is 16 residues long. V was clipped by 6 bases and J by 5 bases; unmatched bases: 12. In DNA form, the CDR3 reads TGTGCCAGCAGCTCCGGCGGGGGTAGAGGGACCGGGGAGCTGTTTTTT. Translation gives CASSSGGGRGTGELFF.

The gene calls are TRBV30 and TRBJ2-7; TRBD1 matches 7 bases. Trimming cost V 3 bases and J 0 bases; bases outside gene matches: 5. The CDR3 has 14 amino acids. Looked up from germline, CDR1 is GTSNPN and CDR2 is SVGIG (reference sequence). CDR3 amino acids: CAWRGRGSSYEQYF. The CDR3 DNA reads TGTGCCTGGAGGGGCAGGGGGAGCTCCTACGAGCAGTACTTC.

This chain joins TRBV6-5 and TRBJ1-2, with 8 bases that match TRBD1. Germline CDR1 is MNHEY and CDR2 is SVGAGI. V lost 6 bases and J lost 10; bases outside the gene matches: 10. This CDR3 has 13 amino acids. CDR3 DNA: TGTGCCAGCAGGCGGACAGGGAGGAATTCCTACACCTTC. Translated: CASRRTGRNSYTF.

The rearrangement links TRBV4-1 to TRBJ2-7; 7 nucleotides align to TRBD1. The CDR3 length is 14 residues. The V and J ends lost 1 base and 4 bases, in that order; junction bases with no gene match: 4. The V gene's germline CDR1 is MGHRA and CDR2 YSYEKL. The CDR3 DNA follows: TGCGCCAGCAGCCAAGCTCGACAGGGTTACGAGCAGTACTTC. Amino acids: CASSQARQGYEQYF.

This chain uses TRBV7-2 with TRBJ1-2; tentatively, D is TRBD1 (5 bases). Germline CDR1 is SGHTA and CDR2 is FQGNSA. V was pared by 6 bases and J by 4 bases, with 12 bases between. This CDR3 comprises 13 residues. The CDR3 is CASRGGEAYGYTF. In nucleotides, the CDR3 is TGTGCCAGCAGGGGGGGGGAGGCCTATGGCTACACCTTC.